The 10 T cell receptor beta chains below all came from one sample that was sequenced in a study of blood T cell repertoires in COVID-19. TCRdb's table, derived via immunoSEQ multiplex PCR, lists solely in-frame clones and lacks some. The data contain about 150,000 clones, 82% of them singletons. Sequenced sample: peripheral blood. All receptors derive from a human donor with acute or convalescent COVID-19. The donor label of this sample is uncertain.

This sequence joins TRBV11-2 and TRBJ2-5; 10 bases are shared with TRBD2. Germline lookup yields CDR1 SGHAT and CDR2 FQNNGV. CDR3 length: 16 residues. J lost 4 bases, V lost 5 bases, and 10 bases had no gene match. CDR3 nucleotides: TGTGCCAGCAGCCCCCACTGGACTAGCGGTTCAGAGACCCAGTACTTC. Its translation: CASSPHWTSGSETQYF.

V is TRBV5-1 and J is TRBJ2-3; D remains ambiguous. Trimming pared 5 bases from V and 3 bases from J, leaving 7 bases between. This CDR3 region has 12 residues. Germline CDR1 SGHRS, CDR2 YFSETQ. In DNA form, the CDR3 reads TGCGCCAGCAGTCGGCGGACAGATACGCAGTATTTT. It is translated as CASSRRTDTQYF. Together with reference TRBV5-1 and TRBJ2-3, the CDR3 gives the full variable domain: KAGVTQTPRYLIKTRGQQVTLSCSPISGHRSVSWYQQTPGQGLQFLFEYFSETQRNKGNFPGRFSGRQFSNSRSEMNVSTLELGDSALYLCASSRRTDTQYFGPGTRLTVL.

The V gene is TRBV5-1, the J gene TRBJ1-1, with D tentatively TRBD1 (6 bases). From germline, CDR1 is SGHRS and CDR2 YFSETQ. The CDR3 runs to 14 residues. Deletions cut 3 bases from V and 3 bases from J, with 12 bases between. The CDR3 region is CASSSYRVDTEAFF. Here the CDR3 DNA reads TGCGCCAGCAGCTCATACAGGGTGGACACTGAAGCTTTCTTT.

This clone was detected only a few times. The chain has TRBV19 and TRBJ1-1; 8 nucleotides match TRBD1. In germline, CDR1 is LNHDA, CDR2 SQIVND (reference sequence). The ends lost 9 bases at V and 5 bases at J; junction bases unmatched: 8. The CDR3 is 13 residues long. CDR3 residues: CASHSQGGTEAFF. As DNA, the CDR3 is TGTGCCAGCCACTCACAGGGGGGGACTGAAGCTTTCTTT.

This clone was seen a single time. V is TRBV9 and J is TRBJ2-3, with 9 bases aligning to TRBD2. CDR1 and CDR2 (germline): SGDLS, YYNGEE. The V gene end was trimmed by 4 bases and the J gene end by 6 bases; junction bases not matched to a gene: 15. This CDR3 is built from 17 residues. Here the CDR3 reads CASSQTGRAGGPDTQYF. CDR3 in DNA: TGTGCCAGCAGCCAGACTGGCCGAGCGGGGGGCCCGGATACGCAGTATTTT.

This clone was detected only once. The rearrangement uses TRBV25-1 and TRBJ1-4; 8 bases agree with TRBD1. CDR3 length equals 14 residues. The V gene's germline CDR1 is MGHDK and CDR2 SYGVNS. Germline trimming cut 5 bases from V and 2 bases from J; bases unmatched to any gene: 1. CDR3 sequence (DNA): TGTGCCAGCAGTCGGACAGGGACTAATGAAAAACTGTTTTTT. It translates to CASSRTGTNEKLFF.

This clone was counted a few times. The genes are TRBV7-2 and TRBJ2-5; D is unresolved. The CDR3 totals 12 residues. V was pared by 1 base and J by 4 bases, with 4 bases between. CDR1 SGHTA and CDR2 FQGNSA come from the germline V gene. In DNA, the CDR3 is TGTGCCAGCAGCTTAGTCGGAGAGACCCAGTACTTC. This translates into CASSLVGETQYF.

The chain joins TRBV30 to TRBJ1-4, with no clear D. Trimming removed 4 bases at V and 8 bases at J, with 14 bases between. Germline CDR1 and CDR2: GTSNPN and SVGIG (reference sequence). There are 13 residues in the CDR3. The CDR3 spells CAWKDGGEEKLFF. The CDR3 DNA is TGTGCCTGGAAGGATGGCGGGGAAGAAAAACTGTTTTTT.

The rearrangement links TRBV30 to TRBJ2-2; TRBD2 is a possible D gene (5 bases). The ends were cut back, 2 bases at V and 5 bases at J, with 15 bases in the middle. Germline-derived CDR1 and CDR2 are GTSNPN and SVGIG (reference sequence). CDR3 length: 15 amino acids. CDR3 in amino acids: CAWSISSGRTGELFF. The CDR3 region has the DNA TGTGCCTGGAGTATTAGCTCTGGGAGAACCGGGGAGCTGTTTTTT.

The rearrangement links TRBV2 to TRBJ1-2; 9 positions match TRBD1. CDR1 is SNHLY, CDR2 FYNNEI, per germline. Germline trimming cut 3 bases from V and 7 bases from J; bases unmatched to any gene: 6. The CDR3 consists of 14 residues. Written as DNA, the CDR3 is TGTGCCAGCAGTGACGCCGACAGGGGGTTTGGCTACACCTTC. It codes for CASSDADRGFGYTF. Looking up the rest from reference TRBV2 and TRBJ1-2 gives the full variable domain: EPEVTQTPSHQVTQMGQEVILRCVPISNHLYFYWYRQILGQKVEFLVSFYNNEISEKSEIFDDQFSVERPDGSNFTLKIRSTKLEDSAMYFCASSDADRGFGYTFGSGTRLTVV.